These 7 T cell receptor beta chains share one sample of origin, sequenced in a study of T cell clonality in common variable immunodeficiency. Here immunoSEQ multiplex PCR was the method, and the copy in TCRdb shows in-frame clones only, minus some. The table lists 40,000 to 45,000 clones, with no singletons. Sample: peripheral blood mononuclear cells. These receptors originate from a person aged 18 to 75 in good health.

This clone was counted between two and nine times. The read is 3 residues too short to cover the CDR3 end, so that end is filled in from the germline J gene. The chain has TRBV19 and TRBJ1-2, with 10 positions matching TRBD1. Germline V gives CDR1 LNHDA, CDR2 SQIVND (reference sequence). The CDR3 spans 14 residues. The CDR3 is CASSDRDRGHDYTF. The part of the CDR3 DNA that was read is TGTGCCAGTAGTGACCGGGACAGGGGCCACGAC.

This clone was observed a handful of times. The CDR3 DNA, read in part, is TGCGCCAGCAGTGATTTCAGGCCCGAGGAA. Its protein product is CASSDFRPEE. The full CDR3 is CASSDFRPEEAFF. J is TRBJ1-1 and V is TRBV10-2; no firm D call. The CDR3 extends 3 residues past the end of the read, so its final part is completed from the germline J gene. This CDR3 has 13 amino acids. CDR1 is WSHSY and CDR2 is SAAADI in the germline V gene.

This clone has at least ten counts. The CDR3 goes on 3 residues after the read ends, and that part is filled in from the germline J gene. The J gene is TRBJ2-2, the V gene TRBV5-4, with 12 bases identical to TRBD1. V shed 3 bases and J 7 bases; nucleotides not matched to a gene: 7. This CDR3 contains 16 residues. The V gene's germline CDR1 is SGHNT and CDR2 YYREEE (reference sequence). The covered CDR3 bases are TGTGCCAGCAGCTCAGGGACAGGGGGCTTCTACGGGGAG. It encodes CASSSGTGGFYGE. Given in full, the CDR3 is CASSSGTGGFYGELFF.

This clone was observed at least ten times. The CDR3 extends 3 residues past the end of the read, so its final part is completed from the germline J gene. The chain uses TRBV18 and TRBJ1-2, with D uncertain. Germline CDR1 and CDR2: KGHSH and LQKENI. V lost 6 bases and J lost 4, with 12 bases in between. The length of the CDR3 is 13 residues. CDR3 region: CASSNTVLYGYTF. CDR3 DNA (partial): TGTGCCAGCTCTAATACAGTTCTCTATGGC.

Notes on this clone: The sequenced fragment ends 3 residues before the CDR3 boundary, so the rest is inferred from the germline J gene. V gene TRBV19 combines with J gene TRBJ1-2, with TRBD1 matching 7 bases. The CDR3 runs to 11 residues. J was trimmed by 5 bases and V by 8 bases; bases with no gene match: 2. CDR1 and CDR2 (germline): LNHDA, SQIVND (reference sequence). The CDR3 bases that were read are TGTGCCAGTGAACAGGGGTATGGC. Its translation: CASEQGYG. The complete CDR3 protein is CASEQGYGYTF.

Ten or more counts support this clone. Read sequence stops 3 residues before the CDR3 end, and the germline J gene provides the missing end. The gene calls are TRBV2 and TRBJ2-7, with 7 positions matching TRBD1. This CDR3 has 12 residues. V lost 11 bases to trimming and J lost 3 bases; unmatched junction nucleotides: 7. Germline assignment: CDR1 SNHLY and CDR2 FYNNEI. Partial CDR3 DNA: TGTGCCTCCCGGACAGGCTTCTACGAG. Amino acid sequence: CASRTGFYE. The whole CDR3 region reads CASRTGFYEQYF.

This clone was recorded at least ten times. The read is 3 residues too short to cover the CDR3 end, so that end is filled in from the germline J gene. This rearrangement joins TRBV9 to TRBJ2-1; 10 nucleotides match TRBD2. The CDR3 is 15 residues long. The germline CDR1 and CDR2 sequences are SGDLS and YYNGEE. V shed 3 bases and J 7 bases; nucleotides not matched to a gene: 7. CDR3 DNA, as far as it was read: TGTGCCAGCAGCGCCTCCCTAGCGGGAGTGAATGAG. Translating gives CASSASLAGVNE. The CDR3, in full, reads CASSASLAGVNEQFF.